This T cell receptor beta chain was sequenced for a study of blood T cell repertoires in COVID-19. Background on the study: The samples span acute and convalescent COVID-19 from the United States, Italy and Spain.

The CDR3 length is 15 residues. V lost 0 bases, J lost 10 bases, and 13 bases lay in between. Per the germline V gene, CDR1 is MNHEY and CDR2 is SVGAGI. Original processing methods: Estimated nucleated cell counts came from reference gene primer amplification. The table came from immunoSEQ multiplex PCR; TCRdb's copy has only in-frame clones and leaves some out. Clone size and the V and J calls come from that table; the DNA yielded D and trimming. The data show approximately 480,000 clones, about 88% seen once. The TCR comes from a man aged 18 to 29 with COVID-19, enrolled during active disease. The chain joins TRBV6-5 to TRBJ1-6; a weak D match, TRBD1 (6 bases). The sample comprised peripheral blood. CDR3 loop: CASSYSRGGGSPLHF. The CDR3, as DNA: TGTGCCAGCAGTTACTCGCGTGGCGGGGGCTCACCCCTCCACTTT.